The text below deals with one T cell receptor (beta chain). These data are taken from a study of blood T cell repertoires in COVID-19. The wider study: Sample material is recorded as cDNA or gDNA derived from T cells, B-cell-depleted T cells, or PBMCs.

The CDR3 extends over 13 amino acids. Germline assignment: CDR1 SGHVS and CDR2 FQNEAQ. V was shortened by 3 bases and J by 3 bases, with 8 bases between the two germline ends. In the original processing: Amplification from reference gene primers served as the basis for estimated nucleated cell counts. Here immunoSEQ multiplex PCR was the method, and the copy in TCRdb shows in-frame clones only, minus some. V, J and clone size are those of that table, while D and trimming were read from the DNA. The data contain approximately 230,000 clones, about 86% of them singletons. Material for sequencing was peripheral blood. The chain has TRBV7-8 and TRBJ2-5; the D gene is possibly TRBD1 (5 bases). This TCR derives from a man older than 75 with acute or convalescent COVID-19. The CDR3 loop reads CASSFDSEETQYF. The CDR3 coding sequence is TGTGCCAGCAGCTTCGACAGTGAAGAGACCCAGTACTTC.